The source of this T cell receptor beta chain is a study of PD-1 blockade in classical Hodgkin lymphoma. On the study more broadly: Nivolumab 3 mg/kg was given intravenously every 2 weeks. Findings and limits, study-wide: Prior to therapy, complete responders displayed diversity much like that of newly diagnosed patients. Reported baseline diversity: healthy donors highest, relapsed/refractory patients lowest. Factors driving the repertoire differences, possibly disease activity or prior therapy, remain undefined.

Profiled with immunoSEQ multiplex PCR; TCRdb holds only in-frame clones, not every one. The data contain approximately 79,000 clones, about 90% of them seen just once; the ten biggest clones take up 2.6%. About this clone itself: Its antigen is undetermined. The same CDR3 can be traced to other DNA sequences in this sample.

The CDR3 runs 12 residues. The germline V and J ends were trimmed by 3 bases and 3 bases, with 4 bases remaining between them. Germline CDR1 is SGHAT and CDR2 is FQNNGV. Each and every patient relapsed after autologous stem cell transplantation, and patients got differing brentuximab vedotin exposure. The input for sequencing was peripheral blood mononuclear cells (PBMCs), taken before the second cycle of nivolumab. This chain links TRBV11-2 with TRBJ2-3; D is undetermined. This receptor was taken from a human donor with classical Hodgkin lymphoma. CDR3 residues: CASSFSTDTQYF. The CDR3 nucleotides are TGTGCCAGCAGCTTCTCAACAGATACGCAGTATTTT.